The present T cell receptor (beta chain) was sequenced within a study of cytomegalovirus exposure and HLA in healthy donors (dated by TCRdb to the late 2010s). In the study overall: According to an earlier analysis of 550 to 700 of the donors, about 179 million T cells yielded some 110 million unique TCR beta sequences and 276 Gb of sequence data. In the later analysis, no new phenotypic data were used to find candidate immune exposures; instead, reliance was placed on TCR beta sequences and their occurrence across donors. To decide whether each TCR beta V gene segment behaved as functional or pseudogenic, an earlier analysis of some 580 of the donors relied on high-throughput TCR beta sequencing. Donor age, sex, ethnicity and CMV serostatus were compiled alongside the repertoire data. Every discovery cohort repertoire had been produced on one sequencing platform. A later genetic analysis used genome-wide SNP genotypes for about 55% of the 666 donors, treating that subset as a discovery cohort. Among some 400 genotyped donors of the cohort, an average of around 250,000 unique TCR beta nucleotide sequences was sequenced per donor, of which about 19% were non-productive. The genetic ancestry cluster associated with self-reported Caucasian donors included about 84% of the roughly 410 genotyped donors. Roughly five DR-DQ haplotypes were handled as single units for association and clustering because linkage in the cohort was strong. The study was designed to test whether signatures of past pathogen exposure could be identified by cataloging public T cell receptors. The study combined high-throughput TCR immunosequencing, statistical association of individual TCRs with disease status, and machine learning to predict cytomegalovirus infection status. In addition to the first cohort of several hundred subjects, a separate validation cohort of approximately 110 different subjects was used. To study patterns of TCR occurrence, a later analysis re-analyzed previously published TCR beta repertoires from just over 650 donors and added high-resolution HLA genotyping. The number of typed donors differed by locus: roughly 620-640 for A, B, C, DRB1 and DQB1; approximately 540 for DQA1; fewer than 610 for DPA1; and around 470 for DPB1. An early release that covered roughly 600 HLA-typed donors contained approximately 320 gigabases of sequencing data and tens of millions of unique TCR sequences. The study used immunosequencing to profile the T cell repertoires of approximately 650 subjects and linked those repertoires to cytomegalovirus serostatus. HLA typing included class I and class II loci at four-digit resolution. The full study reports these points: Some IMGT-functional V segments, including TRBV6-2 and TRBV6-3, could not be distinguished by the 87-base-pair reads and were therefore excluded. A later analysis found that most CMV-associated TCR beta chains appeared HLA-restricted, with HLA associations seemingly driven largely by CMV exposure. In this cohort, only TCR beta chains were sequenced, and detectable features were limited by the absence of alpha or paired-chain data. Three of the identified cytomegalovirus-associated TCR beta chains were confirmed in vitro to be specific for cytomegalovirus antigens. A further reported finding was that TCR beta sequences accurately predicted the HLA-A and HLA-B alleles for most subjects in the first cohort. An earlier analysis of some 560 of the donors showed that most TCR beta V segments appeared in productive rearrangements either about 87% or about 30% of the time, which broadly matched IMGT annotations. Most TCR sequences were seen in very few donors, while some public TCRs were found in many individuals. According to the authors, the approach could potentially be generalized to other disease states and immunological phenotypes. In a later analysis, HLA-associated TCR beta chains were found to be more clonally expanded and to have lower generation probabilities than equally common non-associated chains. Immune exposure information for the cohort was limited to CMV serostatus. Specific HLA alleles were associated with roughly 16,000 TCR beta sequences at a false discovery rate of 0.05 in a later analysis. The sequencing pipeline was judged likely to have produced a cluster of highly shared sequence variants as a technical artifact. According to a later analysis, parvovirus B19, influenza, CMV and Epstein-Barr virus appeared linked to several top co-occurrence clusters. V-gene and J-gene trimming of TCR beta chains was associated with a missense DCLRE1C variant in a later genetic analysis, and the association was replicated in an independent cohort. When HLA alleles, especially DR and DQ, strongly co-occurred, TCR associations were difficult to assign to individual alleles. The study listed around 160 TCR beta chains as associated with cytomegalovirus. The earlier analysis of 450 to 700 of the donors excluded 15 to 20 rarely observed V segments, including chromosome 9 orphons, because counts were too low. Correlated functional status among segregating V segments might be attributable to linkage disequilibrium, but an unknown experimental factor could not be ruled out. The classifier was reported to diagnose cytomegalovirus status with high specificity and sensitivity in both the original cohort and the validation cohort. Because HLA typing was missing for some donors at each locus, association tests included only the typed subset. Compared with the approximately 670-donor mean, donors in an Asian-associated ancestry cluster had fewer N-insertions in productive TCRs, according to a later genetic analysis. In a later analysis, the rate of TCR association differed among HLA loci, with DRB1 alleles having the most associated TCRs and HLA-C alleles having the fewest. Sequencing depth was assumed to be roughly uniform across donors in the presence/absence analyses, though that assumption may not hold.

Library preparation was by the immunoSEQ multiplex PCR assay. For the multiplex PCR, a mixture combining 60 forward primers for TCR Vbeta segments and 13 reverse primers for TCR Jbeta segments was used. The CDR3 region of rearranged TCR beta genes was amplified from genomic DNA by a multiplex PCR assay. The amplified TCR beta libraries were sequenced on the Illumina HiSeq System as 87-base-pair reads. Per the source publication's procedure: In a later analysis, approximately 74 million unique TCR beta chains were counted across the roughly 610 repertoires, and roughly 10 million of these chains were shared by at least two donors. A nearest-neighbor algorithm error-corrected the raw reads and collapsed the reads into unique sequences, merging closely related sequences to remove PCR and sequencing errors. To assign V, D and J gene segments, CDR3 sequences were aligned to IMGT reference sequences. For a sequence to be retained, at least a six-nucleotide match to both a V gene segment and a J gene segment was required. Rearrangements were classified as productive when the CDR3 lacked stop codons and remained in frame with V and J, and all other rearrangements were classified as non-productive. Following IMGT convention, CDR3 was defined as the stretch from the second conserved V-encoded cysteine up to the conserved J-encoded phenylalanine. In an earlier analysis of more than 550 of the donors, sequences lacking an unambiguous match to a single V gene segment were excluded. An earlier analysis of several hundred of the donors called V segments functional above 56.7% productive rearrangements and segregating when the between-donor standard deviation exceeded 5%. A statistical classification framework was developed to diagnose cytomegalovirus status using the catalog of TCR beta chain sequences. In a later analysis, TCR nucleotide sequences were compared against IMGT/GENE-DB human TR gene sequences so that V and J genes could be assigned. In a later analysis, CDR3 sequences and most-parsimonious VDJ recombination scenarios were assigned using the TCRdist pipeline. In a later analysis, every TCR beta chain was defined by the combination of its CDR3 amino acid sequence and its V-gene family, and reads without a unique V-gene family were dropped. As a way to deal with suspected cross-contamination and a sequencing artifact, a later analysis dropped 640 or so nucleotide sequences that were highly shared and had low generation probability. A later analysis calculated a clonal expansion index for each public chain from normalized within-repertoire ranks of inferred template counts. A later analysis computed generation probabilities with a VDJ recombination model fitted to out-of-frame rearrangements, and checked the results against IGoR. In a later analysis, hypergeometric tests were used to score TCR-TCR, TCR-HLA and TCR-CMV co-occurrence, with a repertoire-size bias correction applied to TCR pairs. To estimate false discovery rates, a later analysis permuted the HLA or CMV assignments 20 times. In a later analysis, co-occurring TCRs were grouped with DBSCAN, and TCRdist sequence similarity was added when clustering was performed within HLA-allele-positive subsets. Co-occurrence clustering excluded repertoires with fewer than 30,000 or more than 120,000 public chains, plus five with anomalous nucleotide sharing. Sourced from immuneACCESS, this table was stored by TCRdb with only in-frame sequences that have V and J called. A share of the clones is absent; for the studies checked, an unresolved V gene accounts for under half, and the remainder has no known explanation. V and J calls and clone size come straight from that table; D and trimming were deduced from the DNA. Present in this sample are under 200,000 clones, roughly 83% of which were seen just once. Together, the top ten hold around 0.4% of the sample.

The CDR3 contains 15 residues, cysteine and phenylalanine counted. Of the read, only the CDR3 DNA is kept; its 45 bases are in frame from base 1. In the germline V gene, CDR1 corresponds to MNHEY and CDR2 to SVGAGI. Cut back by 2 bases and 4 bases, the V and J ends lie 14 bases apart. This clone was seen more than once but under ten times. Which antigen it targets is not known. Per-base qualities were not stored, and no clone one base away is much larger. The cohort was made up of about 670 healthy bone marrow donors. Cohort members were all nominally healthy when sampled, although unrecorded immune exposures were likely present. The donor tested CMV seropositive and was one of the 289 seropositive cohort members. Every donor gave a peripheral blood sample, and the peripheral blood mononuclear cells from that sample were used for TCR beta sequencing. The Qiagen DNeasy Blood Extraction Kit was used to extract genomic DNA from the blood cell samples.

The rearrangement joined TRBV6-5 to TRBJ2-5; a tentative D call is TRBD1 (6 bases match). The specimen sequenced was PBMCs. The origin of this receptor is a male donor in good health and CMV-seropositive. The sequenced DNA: TGTGCCAGCAGTTACGGCAGGGGAGTGACAGAGACCCAGTACTTC. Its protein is CASSYGRGVTETQYF.